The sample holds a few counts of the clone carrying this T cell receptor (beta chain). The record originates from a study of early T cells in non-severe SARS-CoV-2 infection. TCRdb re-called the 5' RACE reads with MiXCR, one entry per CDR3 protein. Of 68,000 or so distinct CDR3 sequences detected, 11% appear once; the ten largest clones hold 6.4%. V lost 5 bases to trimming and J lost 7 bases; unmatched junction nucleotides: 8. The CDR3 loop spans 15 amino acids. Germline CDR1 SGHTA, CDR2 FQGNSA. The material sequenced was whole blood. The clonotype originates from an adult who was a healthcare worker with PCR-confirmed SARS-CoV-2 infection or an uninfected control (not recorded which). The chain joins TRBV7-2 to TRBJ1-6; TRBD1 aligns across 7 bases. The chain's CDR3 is CASSPQTGRNSPLHF. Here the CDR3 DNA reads TGTGCCAGCAGCCCACAGACAGGGAGGAATTCACCCCTCCACTTT.